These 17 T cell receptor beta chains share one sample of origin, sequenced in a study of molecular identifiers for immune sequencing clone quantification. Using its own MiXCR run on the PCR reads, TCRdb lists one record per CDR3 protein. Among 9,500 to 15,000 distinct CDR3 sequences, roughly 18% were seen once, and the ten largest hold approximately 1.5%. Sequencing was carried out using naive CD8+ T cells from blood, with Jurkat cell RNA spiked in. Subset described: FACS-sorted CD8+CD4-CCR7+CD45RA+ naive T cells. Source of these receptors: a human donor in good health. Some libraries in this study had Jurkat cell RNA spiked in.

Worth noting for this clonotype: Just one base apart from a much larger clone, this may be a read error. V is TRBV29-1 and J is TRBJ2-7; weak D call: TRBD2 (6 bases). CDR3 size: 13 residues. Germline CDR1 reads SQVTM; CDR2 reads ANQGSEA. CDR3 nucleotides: TGCAGCGCTCTAACCGGGAGCTCCTACGAGCCGTACTTC. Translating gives CSALTGSSYEPYF.

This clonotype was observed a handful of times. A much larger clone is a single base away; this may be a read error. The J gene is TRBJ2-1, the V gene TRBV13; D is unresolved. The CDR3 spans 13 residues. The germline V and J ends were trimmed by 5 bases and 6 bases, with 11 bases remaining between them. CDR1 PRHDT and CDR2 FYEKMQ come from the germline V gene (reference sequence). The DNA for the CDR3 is TGTGCCAGCAGCGTGAGAGCCTCCAATGAGCAGTTCTTC. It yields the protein CASSVRASNEQFF.

CDR3 loop: CASSGHWFEAFF. CDR3 nucleotide sequence: TGTGCCAGTAGCGGTCATTGGTTTGAAGCTTTCTTT. The chain combines TRBV19 with TRBJ1-1; D not resolved. Per germline, CDR1 LNHDA and CDR2 SQIVND (reference sequence). The ends were cut back, 6 bases at V and 7 bases at J, with 12 bases in the middle. This CDR3 is built from 12 residues.

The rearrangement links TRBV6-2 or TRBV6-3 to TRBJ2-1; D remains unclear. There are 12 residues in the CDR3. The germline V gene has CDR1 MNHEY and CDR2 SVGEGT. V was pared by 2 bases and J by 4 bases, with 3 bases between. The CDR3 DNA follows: TGTGCCAGCAGTTACGGGTACAATGAGCAGTTCTTC. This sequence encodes CASSYGYNEQFF.

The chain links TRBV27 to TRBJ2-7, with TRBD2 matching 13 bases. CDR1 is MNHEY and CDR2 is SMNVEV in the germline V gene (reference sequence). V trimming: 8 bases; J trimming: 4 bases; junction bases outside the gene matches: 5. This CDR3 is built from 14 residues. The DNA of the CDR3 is TGTGCCAGCCGTGGACTAGCGGGGGTATACGAGCAGTACTTC. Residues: CASRGLAGVYEQYF.

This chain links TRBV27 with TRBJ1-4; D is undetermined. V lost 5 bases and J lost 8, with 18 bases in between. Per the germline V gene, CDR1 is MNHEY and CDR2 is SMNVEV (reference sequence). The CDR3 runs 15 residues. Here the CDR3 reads CASSPREQRYEKLFF. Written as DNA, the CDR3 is TGTGCCAGCAGTCCCCGGGAACAGCGCTACGAAAAACTGTTTTTT.

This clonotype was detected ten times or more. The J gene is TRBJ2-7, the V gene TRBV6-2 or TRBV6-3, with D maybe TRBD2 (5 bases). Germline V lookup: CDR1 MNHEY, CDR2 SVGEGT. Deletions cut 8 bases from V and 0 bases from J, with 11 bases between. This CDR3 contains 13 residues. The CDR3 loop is CASGVGSSYEQYF. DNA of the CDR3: TGTGCCAGCGGGGTTGGGAGCTCCTACGAGCAGTACTTC.

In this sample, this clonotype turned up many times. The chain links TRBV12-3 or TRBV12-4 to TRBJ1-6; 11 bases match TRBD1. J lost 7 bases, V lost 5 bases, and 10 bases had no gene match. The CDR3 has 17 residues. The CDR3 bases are TGTGCCAGCAGTCATCCCGGACAGGGGGCTCTCAATTCACCCCTCCACTTT. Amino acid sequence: CASSHPGQGALNSPLHF.

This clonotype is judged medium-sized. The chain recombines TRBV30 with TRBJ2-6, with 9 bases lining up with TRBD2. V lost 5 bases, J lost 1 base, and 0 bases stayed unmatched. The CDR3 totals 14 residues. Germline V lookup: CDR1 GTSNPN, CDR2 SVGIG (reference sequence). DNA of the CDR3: TGTGCCTGGGCGGGAGGGTCTGGGGCCAACGTCCTGACTTTC. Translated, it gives CAWAGGSGANVLTF.

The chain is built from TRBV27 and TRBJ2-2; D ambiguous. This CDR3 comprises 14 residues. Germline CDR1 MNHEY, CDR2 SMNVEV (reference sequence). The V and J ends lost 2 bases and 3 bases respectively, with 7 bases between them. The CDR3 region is CASSLVHHTGELFF. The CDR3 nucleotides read TGTGCCAGCAGTTTAGTACATCACACCGGGGAGCTGTTTTTT.

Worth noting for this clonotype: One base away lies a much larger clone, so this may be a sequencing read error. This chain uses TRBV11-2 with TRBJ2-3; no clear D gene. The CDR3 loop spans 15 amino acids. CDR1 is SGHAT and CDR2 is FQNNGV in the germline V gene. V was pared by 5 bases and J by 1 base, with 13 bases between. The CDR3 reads CASSRQGFGTDTQYF. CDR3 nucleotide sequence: TGTGCCAGCAGCCGTCAAGGGTTTGGCACAGATACGCAGTATTTT.

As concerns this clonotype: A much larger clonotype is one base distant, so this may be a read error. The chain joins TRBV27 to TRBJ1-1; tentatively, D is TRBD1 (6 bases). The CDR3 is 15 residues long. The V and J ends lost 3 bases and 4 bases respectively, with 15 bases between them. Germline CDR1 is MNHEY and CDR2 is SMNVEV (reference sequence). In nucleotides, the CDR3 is TGTGCCAGCAGTTTTGTCTGGGGGGCCGGCACTGAAGCTTTCTTT. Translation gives CASSFVWGAGTEAFF.

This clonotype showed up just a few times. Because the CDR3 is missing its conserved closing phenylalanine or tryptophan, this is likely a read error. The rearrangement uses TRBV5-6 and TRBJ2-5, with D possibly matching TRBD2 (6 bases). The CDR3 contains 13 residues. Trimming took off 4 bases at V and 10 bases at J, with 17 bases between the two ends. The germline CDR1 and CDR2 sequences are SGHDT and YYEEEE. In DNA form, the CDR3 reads TGTGCCAGCAGCCCTCCAGGTCAGGAGGGCCAGTACTCC. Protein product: CASSPPGQEGQYS.

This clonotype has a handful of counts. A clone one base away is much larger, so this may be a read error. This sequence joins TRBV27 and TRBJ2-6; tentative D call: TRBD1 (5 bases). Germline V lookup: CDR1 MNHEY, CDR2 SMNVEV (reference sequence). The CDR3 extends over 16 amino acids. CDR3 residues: CASSLLMSSGANALTF. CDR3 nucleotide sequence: TGTGCCAGCAGTTTACTGATGAGCTCTGGGGCCAACGCCCTGACTTTC.

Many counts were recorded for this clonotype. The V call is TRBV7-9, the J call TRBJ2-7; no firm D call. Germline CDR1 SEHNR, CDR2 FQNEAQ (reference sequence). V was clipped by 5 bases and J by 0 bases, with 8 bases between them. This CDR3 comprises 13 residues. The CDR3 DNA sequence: TGTGCCAGCAGCCTGGACGGCTCCTACGAGCAGTACTTC. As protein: CASSLDGSYEQYF.

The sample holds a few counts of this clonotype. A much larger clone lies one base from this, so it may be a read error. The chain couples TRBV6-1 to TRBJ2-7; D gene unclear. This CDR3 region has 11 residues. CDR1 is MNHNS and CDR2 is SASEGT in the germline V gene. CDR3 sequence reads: CASRSSYELYF. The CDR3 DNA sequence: TGTGCCAGCAGAAGCTCCTACGAGCTGTACTTC.

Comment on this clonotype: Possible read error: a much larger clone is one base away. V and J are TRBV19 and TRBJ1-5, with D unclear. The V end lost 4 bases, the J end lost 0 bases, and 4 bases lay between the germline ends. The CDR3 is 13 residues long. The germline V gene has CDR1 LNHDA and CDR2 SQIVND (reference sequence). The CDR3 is CASSTCSNQPQHF. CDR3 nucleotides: TGTGCCAGTAGTACGTGTAGCAATCAGCCCCAGCATTTT.